A single TCR beta chain is shown here with its context. Its specificity is not known. The data derive from a study of neurological immune-mediated disorders. The study, taken as a whole, reports: Patients with HTLV-1-associated myelopathy showed the most TCR clonal expansion. Those with multiple sclerosis showed the least, falling below healthy controls.

V lost 11 bases and J lost 2, with 12 bases in between. This CDR3 region has 12 residues. CDR1 is LNHDA, CDR2 SQIVND, per germline (reference sequence). 5'RACE with 10-nucleotide random UMIs produced the cDNA. TCRdb re-derived calls from the 5' RACE reads in MiXCR, one entry per CDR3 protein. Of over 25,000 distinct CDR3 sequences in the sample, around 21% were seen once. Sequenced sample: PBMCs. This clonotype originated in a woman in her sixties in good health. The chain couples TRBV19 to TRBJ2-5; D is unresolved. The CDR3 bases are TGTGCCCCTAAGGCGGCACAAGAGACCCAGTACTTC. Translating gives CAPKAAQETQYF.